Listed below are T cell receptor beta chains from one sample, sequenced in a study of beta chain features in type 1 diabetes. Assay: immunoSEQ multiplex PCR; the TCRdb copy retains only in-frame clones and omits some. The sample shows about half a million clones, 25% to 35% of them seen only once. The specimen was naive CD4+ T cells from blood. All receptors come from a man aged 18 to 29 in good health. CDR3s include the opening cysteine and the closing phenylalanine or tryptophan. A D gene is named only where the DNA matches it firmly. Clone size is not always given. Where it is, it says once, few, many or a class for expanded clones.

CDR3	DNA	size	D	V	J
CAWSVGNSYEQYF	TGTGCCTGGAGTGTGGGCAACTCCTACGAGCAGTACTTC	.	.	TRBV30	TRBJ2-7
CASSRVLAGPEYEQYF	TGTGCCAGCAGCAGAGTGCTAGCGGGCCCCGAGTACGAGCAGTACTTC	.	TRBD2	TRBV7-2	TRBJ2-7
CSGTEANYGYTF	TGCAGCGGGACAGAAGCTAACTATGGCTACACCTTC	.	.	TRBV29-1	TRBJ1-2
CAWSPGQETQYF	TGTGCCTGGAGCCCGGGCCAAGAGACCCAGTACTTC	.	.	TRBV30	TRBJ2-5
CASSFSWGDQPQHF	TGTGCCAGCAGCTTTAGTTGGGGTGATCAGCCCCAGCATTTT	.	.	TRBV7-2	TRBJ1-5
CALRQGSFDTEAFF	TGTGCCCTCCGGCAGGGGAGTTTCGACACTGAAGCTTTCTTT	.	.	TRBV30	TRBJ1-1
CATRQDQETQYF	TGTGCCACCAGACAGGACCAAGAGACCCAGTACTTC	.	.	TRBV7-2	TRBJ2-5
CASINPGKSYNEQFF	TGTGCCAGCATAAATCCCGGGAAGTCCTACAATGAGCAGTTCTTC	few	.	TRBV6-6	TRBJ2-1
CSVEDHGGTQYF	TGCAGCGTTGAAGATCACGGAGGGACCCAGTACTTC	few	.	TRBV29-1	TRBJ2-5
CASSPGPSGQPQHF	TGCGCCAGCAGCCCTGGGCCCTCTGGGCAGCCCCAGCATTTT	.	.	TRBV4-1	TRBJ1-5
CASRPGWAGGYEQYF	TGTGCCAGCAGGCCCGGGTGGGCGGGAGGCTACGAGCAGTACTTC	few	TRBD2	TRBV28	TRBJ2-7
CASSLLARYNEQFF	TGTGCCAGCAGCTTGCTAGCGAGGTACAATGAGCAGTTCTTC	.	.	TRBV7-3	TRBJ2-1
CAIKQSGTNNEQFF	TGTGCCATCAAGCAGTCCGGGACGAACAATGAGCAGTTCTTC	.	.	TRBV10-3	TRBJ2-1
CASSGESNQPQHF	TGTGCCAGCAGTGGGGAAAGCAATCAGCCCCAGCATTTT	.	.	TRBV2	TRBJ1-5
CAWSGRPIYGYTF	TGTGCCTGGAGTGGACGACCTATCTATGGCTACACCTTC	.	.	TRBV30	TRBJ1-2
CSVEPEGDTEAFF	TGCAGCGTTGAACCGGAGGGGGACACTGAAGCTTTCTTT	.	.	TRBV29-1	TRBJ1-1
CAWSVLGTFRGGYTF	TGTGCCTGGAGTGTACTAGGGACTTTCAGGGGAGGCTACACCTTC	.	.	TRBV30	TRBJ1-2
CASSQDRRGPVNSGANVLTF	TGCGCCAGCAGCCAAGATAGGAGGGGTCCGGTTAACTCTGGGGCCAACGTCCTGACTTTC	few	.	TRBV4-1	TRBJ2-6
CASSLDVNTEAFF	TGTGCTAGCAGCTTAGACGTGAACACTGAAGCTTTCTTT	.	.	TRBV7-7	TRBJ1-1
CASSQTGVEGYTF	TGTGCCAGCAGTCAGACAGGAGTGGAAGGCTACACCTTC	.	.	TRBV28	TRBJ1-2
CASRYRDSNQPQHF	TGTGCCAGCAGATACAGGGATAGCAATCAGCCCCAGCATTTT	few	.	TRBV28	TRBJ1-5
CSGGQGVAYEQYF	TGCAGCGGTGGACAGGGGGTTGCCTACGAGCAGTACTTC	.	TRBD1	TRBV29-1	TRBJ2-7
CASTLGPGSSYEQYF	TGTGCCAGCACTTTAGGACCTGGTAGCTCCTACGAGCAGTACTTC	.	.	TRBV9	TRBJ2-7
CASSDRGVDGYTF	TGTGCCAGCAGTGACCGGGGGGTCGATGGCTACACCTTC	.	.	TRBV2	TRBJ1-2
CATSGAIFYEQYF	TGTGCCACCAGCGGTGCGATATTCTACGAGCAGTACTTC	.	.	TRBV15	TRBJ2-7
CAWSLGQQNQPQHF	TGTGCCTGGAGTCTGGGACAGCAGAATCAGCCCCAGCATTTT	.	TRBD1	TRBV30	TRBJ1-5
CASSQDLGRTEAFF	TGCGCCAGCAGCCAAGATCTAGGACGGACTGAAGCTTTCTTT	.	.	TRBV4-3	TRBJ1-1
CASSSKTGTREQYF	TGTGCCAGCAGCTCCAAGACAGGGACTAGGGAGCAGTACTTC	.	.	TRBV7-2	TRBJ2-7
CASSMGQAGTEAFF	TGTGCCAGCAGCATGGGACAGGCGGGCACTGAAGCTTTCTTT	.	TRBD1	TRBV7-2	TRBJ1-1
CASSLTSGSIYEQYF	TGTGCCAGCAGCTTAACTAGCGGGAGCATCTACGAGCAGTACTTC	.	TRBD2	TRBV7-2	TRBJ2-7
CASAEGPAYTF	TGTGCCAGCGCCGAAGGACCAGCCTACACCTTC	few	.	TRBV28	TRBJ1-2
CASSQGLGFNEQFF	TGTGCCAGCAGCCAGGGACTTGGGTTTAATGAGCAGTTCTTC	few	.	TRBV14	TRBJ2-1
CASSLRDIKQETQYF	TGCGCCAGCAGCTTGCGGGACATAAAACAAGAGACCCAGTACTTC	few	.	TRBV5-1	TRBJ2-5
CASSQEVSDTQYF	TGTGCCAGCAGCCAAGAAGTGTCAGATACGCAGTATTTT	.	.	TRBV4-2	TRBJ2-3
CAAGFYGYTF	TGTGCGGCAGGGTTCTATGGCTACACCTTC	few	.	TRBV30	TRBJ1-2
CAWASGNTIYF	TGTGCCTGGGCCTCTGGAAACACCATATATTTT	few	.	TRBV30	TRBJ1-3
CSASDSISYEQYF	TGCAGCGCCTCTGACAGTATCTCCTACGAGCAGTACTTC	.	.	TRBV29-1	TRBJ2-7
CAWSVREDQPQHF	TGTGCCTGGAGTGTACGCGAAGATCAGCCCCAGCATTTT	.	.	TRBV30	TRBJ1-5
CAISESTSGRIYEQYF	TGTGCCATCAGTGAGTCGACTAGCGGGAGGATCTACGAGCAGTACTTC	once	TRBD2	TRBV10-3	TRBJ2-7
CASSRDRTSGRYEQYF	TGTGCCAGCAGCCGCGATCGGACTAGCGGGAGATACGAGCAGTACTTC	.	TRBD2	TRBV7-8	TRBJ2-7
CASSVAGRAETQYF	TGTGCCAGCAGCGTAGCTGGCAGGGCGGAGACCCAGTACTTC	few	.	TRBV9	TRBJ2-5
CASSLWDTANTEAFF	TGTGCCAGCAGCTTATGGGACACCGCTAACACTGAAGCTTTCTTT	few	.	TRBV7-9	TRBJ1-1
CASGLFLRQPRTDTQYF	TGTGCTAGTGGTTTGTTCCTACGACAACCCCGCACAGATACGCAGTATTTT	.	.	TRBV12-5	TRBJ2-3
CASSLGTSGSSYNEQFF	TGCGCCAGCAGCCTCGGGACTAGCGGGAGCTCCTACAATGAGCAGTTCTTC	few	TRBD2	TRBV5-1	TRBJ2-1
CASRGGQGAHEQYF	TGTGCCAGCAGAGGGGGACAGGGGGCCCACGAGCAGTACTTC	.	TRBD1	TRBV6-5	TRBJ2-7
CASSQQGASNEKLFF	TGTGCCAGCAGCCAACAGGGGGCTTCTAATGAAAAACTGTTTTTT	few	TRBD1	TRBV2	TRBJ1-4
CASSQALTGPSYEQYF	TGTGCCAGCAGCCAAGCCTTAACGGGGCCTTCCTACGAGCAGTACTTC	few	.	TRBV4-2	TRBJ2-7
CASSHVTGQWAQYF	TGTGCCAGCAGCCATGTGACAGGGCAATGGGCCCAGTACTTC	few	TRBD1	TRBV11-2	TRBJ2-5
CASSYDPSGSETQYF	TGTGCCAGCAGTTACGATCCGAGCGGGAGCGAGACCCAGTACTTC	.	TRBD2	TRBV6-5	TRBJ2-5
CASSDSPSGKDEQFF	TGTGCCAGCAGTGACTCACCTAGCGGGAAAGATGAGCAGTTCTTC	.	TRBD2	TRBV6-4	TRBJ2-1
CASSSGEDSEAFF	TGTGCCAGCAGCTCCGGGGAGGACAGTGAAGCTTTCTTT	few	.	TRBV7-9	TRBJ1-1
CAWSVRTTEAFF	TGTGCCTGGAGTGTACGGACGACTGAAGCTTTCTTT	few	.	TRBV30	TRBJ1-1
CAWTGTYEQYF	TGTGCCTGGACAGGGACCTACGAGCAGTACTTC	few	.	TRBV30	TRBJ2-7
CASSQSELSYEQYF	TGCGCCAGCAGTCAATCTGAACTAAGCTACGAGCAGTACTTC	.	.	TRBV23-1	TRBJ2-7
CASSLVGPVTTTGELFF	TGTGCCAGCAGCTTAGTCGGTCCGGTGACGACCACCGGGGAGCTGTTTTTT	.	.	TRBV7-9	TRBJ2-2
CASSRTGLPTDTQYF	TGTGCCAGCAGTCGGACTGGACTTCCCACAGATACGCAGTATTTT	.	.	TRBV6-1	TRBJ2-3
CASSPPGGREQPQHF	TGTGCCAGCAGCCCGCCGGGGGGGCGCGAACAGCCCCAGCATTTT	few	.	TRBV7-9	TRBJ1-5
CASSSGGQIYGYTF	TGTGCCAGCAGCTCGGGGGGCCAGATCTATGGCTACACCTTC	.	.	TRBV7-9	TRBJ1-2
CAWSVGTGQGTETQYF	TGTGCCTGGAGTGTGGGGACGGGACAGGGTACAGAGACCCAGTACTTC	.	TRBD1	TRBV30	TRBJ2-5
CASSTNTGELFF	TGTGCCAGCAGCACAAACACCGGGGAGCTGTTTTTT	.	.	TRBV7-9	TRBJ2-2